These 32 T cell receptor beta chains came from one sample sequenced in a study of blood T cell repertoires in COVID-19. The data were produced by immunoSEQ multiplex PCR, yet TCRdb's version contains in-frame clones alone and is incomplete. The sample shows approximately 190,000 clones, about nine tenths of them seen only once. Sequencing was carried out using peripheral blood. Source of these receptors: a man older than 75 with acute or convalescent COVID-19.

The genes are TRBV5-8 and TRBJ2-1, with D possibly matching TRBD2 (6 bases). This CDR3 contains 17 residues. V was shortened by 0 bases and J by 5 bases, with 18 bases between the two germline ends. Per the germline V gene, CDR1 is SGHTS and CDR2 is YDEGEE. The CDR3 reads CASSLARLPGGNNEQFF. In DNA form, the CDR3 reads TGTGCCAGCAGCTTGGCCCGCTTACCGGGCGGGAACAATGAGCAGTTCTTC.

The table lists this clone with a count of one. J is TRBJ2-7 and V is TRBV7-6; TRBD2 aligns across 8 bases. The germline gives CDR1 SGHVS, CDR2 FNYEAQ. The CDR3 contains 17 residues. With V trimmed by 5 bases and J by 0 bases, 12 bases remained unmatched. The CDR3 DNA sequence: TGTGCCAGCAGCCCCTTGTCGGGGGGGAGAAGCTCCTACGAGCAGTACGTC. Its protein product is CASSPLSGGRSSYEQYV.

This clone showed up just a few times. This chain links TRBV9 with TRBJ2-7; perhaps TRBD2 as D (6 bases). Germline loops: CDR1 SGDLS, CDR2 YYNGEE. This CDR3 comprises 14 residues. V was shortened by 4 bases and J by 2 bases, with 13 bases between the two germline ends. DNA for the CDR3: TGTGCCAGCAGCCCAGGGACTGGTACCTACGAGCAGTACTTC. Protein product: CASSPGTGTYEQYF.

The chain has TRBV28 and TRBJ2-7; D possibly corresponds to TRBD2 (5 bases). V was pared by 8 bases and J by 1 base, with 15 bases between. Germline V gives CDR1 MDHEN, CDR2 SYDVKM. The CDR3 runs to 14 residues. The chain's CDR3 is CASEGTVPSYEQYF. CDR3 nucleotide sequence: TGTGCCAGCGAGGGTACAGTTCCGTCCTACGAGCAGTACTTC.

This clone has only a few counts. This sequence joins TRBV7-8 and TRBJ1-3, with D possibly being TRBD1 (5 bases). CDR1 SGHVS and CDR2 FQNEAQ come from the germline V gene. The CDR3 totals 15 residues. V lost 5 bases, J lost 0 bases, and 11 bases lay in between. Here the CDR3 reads CASSTRQISGNTIYF. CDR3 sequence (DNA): TGTGCCAGCAGCACACGACAGATCTCTGGAAACACCATATATTTT.

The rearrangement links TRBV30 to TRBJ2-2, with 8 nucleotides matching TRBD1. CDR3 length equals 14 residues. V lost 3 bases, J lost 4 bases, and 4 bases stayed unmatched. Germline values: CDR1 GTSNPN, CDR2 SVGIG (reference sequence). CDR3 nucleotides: TGTGCCTGGAGGGTACAGGGGGGCACCGGGGAGCTGTTTTTT. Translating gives CAWRVQGGTGELFF.

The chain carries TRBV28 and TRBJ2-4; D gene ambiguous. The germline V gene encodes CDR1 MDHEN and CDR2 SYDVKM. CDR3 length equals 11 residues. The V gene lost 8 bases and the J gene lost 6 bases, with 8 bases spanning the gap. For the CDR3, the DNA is TGTGCCAGCCTCGACTTAAACATTCAGTACTTC. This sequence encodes CASLDLNIQYF.

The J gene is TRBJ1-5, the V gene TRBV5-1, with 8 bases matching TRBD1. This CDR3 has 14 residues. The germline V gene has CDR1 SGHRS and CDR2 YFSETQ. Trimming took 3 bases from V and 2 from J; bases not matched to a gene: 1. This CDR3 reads CASSWGQGNQPQHF. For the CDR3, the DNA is TGCGCCAGCAGCTGGGGACAGGGCAATCAGCCCCAGCATTTT.

CDR3 sequence (DNA): TGTGCCAGCAGCTTACACAGGGGGCCTGACGGCACTGAAGCTTTCTTT. It codes for CASSLHRGPDGTEAFF. The V call is TRBV9, the J call TRBJ1-1, with TRBD1 matching 9 bases. Trimming took 4 bases from V and 4 from J; bases not matched to a gene: 11. Germline CDR1 reads SGDLS; CDR2 reads YYNGEE. The CDR3 runs 16 residues.

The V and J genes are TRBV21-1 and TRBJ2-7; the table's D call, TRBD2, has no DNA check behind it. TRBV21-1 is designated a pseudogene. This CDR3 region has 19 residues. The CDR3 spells CASSNLGTSGIWASYEQYV. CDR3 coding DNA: TGTGCCAGCAGCAATCTGGGGACTAGCGGGATCTGGGCTTCCTACGAGCAGTACGTC.

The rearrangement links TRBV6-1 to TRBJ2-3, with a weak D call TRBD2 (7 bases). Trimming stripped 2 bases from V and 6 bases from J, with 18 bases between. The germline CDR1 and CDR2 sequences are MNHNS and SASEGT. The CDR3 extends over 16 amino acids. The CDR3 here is CASSERGGGVRDTQYF. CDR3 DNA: TGTGCCAGCAGTGAACGAGGGGGAGGGGTTCGGGATACGCAGTATTTT.

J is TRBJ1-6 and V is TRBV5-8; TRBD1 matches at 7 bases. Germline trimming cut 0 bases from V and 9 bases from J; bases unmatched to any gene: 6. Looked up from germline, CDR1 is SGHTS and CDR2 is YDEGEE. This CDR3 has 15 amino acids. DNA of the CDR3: TGTGCCAGCAGCTTGGGGGACAGAGGCCCTTCACCCCTCCACTTT. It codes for CASSLGDRGPSPLHF.

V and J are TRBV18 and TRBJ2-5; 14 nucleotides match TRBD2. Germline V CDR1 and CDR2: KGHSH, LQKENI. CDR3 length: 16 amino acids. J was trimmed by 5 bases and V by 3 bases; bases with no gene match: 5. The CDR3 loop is CASSPGLAGARETQYF. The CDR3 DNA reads TGTGCCAGCTCACCGGGACTAGCGGGAGCGCGTGAGACCCAGTACTTC.

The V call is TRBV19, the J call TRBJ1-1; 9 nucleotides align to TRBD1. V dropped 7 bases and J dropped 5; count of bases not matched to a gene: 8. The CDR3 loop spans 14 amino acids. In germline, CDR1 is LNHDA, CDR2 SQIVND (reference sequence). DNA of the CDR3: TGTGCCAGTATTAACAGGGGGCGAGGTACTGAAGCTTTCTTT. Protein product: CASINRGRGTEAFF.

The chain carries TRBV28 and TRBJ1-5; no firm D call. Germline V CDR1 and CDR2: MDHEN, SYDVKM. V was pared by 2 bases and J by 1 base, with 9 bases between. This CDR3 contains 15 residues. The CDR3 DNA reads TGTGCCAGCAGTTTAGGAGGGCTAAGCAATCAGCCCCAGCATTTT. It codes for CASSLGGLSNQPQHF. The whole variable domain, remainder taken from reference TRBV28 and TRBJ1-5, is DVKVTQSSRYLVKRTGEKVFLECVQDMDHENMFWYRQDPGLGLRLIYFSYDVKMKEKGDIPEGYSVSREKKERFSLILESASTNQTSMYLCASSLGGLSNQPQHFGDGTRLSIL.

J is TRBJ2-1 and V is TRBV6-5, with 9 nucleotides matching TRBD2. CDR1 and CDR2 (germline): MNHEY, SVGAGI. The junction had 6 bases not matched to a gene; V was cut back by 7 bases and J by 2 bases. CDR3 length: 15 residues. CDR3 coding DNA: TGTGCCAGCAAATTGGGACTAGCTACCTACAATGAGCAGTTCTTC. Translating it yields CASKLGLATYNEQFF.

DNA of the CDR3: TGTGCCTGGAGTCAGCTTTACCCGGGGAAACTGTTTTTT. Translating it yields CAWSQLYPGKLFF. The chain couples TRBV30 to TRBJ1-4; D is unclear. Germline CDR1 reads GTSNPN; CDR2 reads SVGIG (reference sequence). Trimming took off 2 bases at V and 11 bases at J, with 15 bases between the two ends. This CDR3 is 13 amino acids long.

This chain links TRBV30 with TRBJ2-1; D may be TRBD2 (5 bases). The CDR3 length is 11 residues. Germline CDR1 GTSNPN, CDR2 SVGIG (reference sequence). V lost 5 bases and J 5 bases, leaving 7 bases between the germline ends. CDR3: CAWGLNNEQFF. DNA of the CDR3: TGTGCCTGGGGACTTAACAATGAGCAGTTCTTC.

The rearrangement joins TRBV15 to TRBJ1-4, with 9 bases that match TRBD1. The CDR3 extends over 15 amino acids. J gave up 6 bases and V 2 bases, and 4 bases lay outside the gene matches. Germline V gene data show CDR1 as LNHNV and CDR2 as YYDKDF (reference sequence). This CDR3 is CATSRRTGADEKLFF. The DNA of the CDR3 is TGTGCCACCAGCAGACGGACAGGGGCTGATGAAAAACTGTTTTTT.

The CDR3: CARSFGASTDTQYF. CDR3 sequence (DNA): TGTGCCAGAAGCTTTGGGGCTAGCACAGATACGCAGTATTTT. The chain is built from TRBV5-3 and TRBJ2-3; TRBD1 is a possible D gene (5 bases). TRBV5-3 carries the ORF label, with uncertain function. V lost 2 bases and J 0 bases, leaving 7 bases between the germline ends. This CDR3 spans 14 amino acids.

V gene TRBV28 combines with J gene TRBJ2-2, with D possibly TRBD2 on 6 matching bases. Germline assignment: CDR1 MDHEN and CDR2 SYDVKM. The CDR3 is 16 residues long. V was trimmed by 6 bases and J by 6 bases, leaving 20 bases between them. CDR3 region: CASRSGTLRSAGELFF. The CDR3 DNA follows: TGTGCCAGCAGATCCGGGACTCTTAGGTCGGCCGGGGAGCTGTTTTTT.

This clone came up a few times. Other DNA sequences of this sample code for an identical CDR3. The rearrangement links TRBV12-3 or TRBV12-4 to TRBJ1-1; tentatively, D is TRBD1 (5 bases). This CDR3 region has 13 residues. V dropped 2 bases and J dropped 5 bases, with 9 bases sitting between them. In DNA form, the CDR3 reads TGTGCCAGCAGTTTACAGGGAGGTACTGAAGCTTTCTTT. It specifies CASSLQGGTEAFF.

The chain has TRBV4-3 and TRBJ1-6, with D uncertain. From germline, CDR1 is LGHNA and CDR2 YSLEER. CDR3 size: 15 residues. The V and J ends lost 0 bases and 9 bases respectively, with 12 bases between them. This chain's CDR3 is CASSQDGVYGSPLHF. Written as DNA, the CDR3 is TGCGCCAGCAGCCAAGACGGAGTGTACGGTTCACCCCTCCACTTT.

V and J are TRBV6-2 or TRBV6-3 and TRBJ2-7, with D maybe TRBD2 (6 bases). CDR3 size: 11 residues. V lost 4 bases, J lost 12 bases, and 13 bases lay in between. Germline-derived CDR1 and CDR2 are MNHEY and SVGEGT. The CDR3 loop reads CASSSGLGLYV. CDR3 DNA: TGTGCCAGCAGTTCCGGACTGGGACTGTACGTC.

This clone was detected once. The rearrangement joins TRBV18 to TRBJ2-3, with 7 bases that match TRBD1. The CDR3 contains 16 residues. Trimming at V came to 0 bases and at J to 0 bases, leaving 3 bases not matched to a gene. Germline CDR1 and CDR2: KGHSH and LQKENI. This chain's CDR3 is CASSPPGTESTDTQYF. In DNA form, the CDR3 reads TGTGCCAGCTCACCACCCGGGACAGAAAGCACAGATACGCAGTATTTT.

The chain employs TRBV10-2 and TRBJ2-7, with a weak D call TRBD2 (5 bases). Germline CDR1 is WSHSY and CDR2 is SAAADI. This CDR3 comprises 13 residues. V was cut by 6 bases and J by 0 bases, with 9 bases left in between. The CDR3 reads CASSGLSSYEQYF. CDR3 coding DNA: TGCGCCAGCAGCGGACTTTCCTCCTACGAGCAGTACTTC.

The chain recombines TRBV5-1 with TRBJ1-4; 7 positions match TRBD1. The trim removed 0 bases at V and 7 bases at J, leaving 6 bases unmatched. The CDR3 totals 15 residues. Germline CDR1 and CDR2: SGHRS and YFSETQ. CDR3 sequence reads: CASSLVAGGGEKLFF. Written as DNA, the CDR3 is TGCGCCAGCAGCTTGGTGGCAGGGGGAGGTGAAAAACTGTTTTTT.

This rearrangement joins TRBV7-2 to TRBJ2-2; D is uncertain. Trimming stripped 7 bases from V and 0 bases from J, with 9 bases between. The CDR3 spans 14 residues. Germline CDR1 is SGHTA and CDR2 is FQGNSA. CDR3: CASTTYSNTGELFF. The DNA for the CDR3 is TGTGCCAGCACTACCTACTCGAACACCGGGGAGCTGTTTTTT.

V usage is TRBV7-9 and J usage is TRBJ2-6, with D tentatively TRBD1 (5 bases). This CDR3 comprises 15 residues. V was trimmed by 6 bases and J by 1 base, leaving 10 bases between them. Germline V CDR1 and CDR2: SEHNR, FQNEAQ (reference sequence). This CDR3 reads CASRSRESGANVLTF. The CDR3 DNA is TGTGCCAGCAGATCCAGGGAATCTGGGGCCAACGTCCTGACTTTC.

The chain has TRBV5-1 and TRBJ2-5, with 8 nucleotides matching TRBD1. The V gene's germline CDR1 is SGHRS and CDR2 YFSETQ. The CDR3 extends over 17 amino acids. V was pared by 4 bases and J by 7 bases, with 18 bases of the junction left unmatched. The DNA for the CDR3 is TGCGCCAGCAGCACCAAGACAGGGGCAAGCCCTCCAAGGACCCAGTACTTC. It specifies CASSTKTGASPPRTQYF.

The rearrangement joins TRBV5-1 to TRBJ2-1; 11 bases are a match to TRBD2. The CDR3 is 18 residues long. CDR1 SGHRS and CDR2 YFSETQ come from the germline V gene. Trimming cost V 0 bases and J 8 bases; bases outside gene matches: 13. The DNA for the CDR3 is TGCGCCAGCAGCTTGGGGTCAGCAATTAGCGGGAGGGGACATGAGCAGTTCTTC. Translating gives CASSLGSAISGRGHEQFF. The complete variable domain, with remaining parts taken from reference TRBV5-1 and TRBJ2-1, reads KAGVTQTPRYLIKTRGQQVTLSCSPISGHRSVSWYQQTPGQGLQFLFEYFSETQRNKGNFPGRFSGRQFSNSRSEMNVSTLELGDSALYLCASSLGSAISGRGHEQFFGPGTRLTVL.

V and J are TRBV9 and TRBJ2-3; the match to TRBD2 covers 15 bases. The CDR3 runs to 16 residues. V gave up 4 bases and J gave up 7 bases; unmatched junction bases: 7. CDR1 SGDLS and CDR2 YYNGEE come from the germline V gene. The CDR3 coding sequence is TGTGCCAGCAGCCCCAGGACTAGCGGGAGGGGGAATACGCAGTATTTT. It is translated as CASSPRTSGRGNTQYF. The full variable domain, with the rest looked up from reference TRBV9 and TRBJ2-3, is DSGVTQTPKHLITATGQRVTLRCSPRSGDLSVYWYQQSLDQGLQFLIQYYNGEERAKGNILERFSAQQFPDLHSELNLSSLELGDSALYFCASSPRTSGRGNTQYFGPGTRLTVL.